These 19 T cell receptor beta chains share one sample of origin, sequenced in a study of T cell repertoires in cytomegalovirus infection. These receptors' antigens are unknown. TCRdb called the reads again in MiXCR, with one record for every CDR3 protein. The sample lists roughly 220,000 distinct CDR3 sequences; approximately 40% were seen once. Sequences were derived from CD8+ T cells from cultured PBMCs, sampled from culture after CMV antigen stimulation. The source of these receptors is a human donor in good health (CMV status not recorded). Some clones in this sample may be carry-over from other donors' samples.

V usage is TRBV29-1 and J usage is TRBJ2-1; TRBD2 might be the D (5 bases). The CDR3 loop spans 12 amino acids. V was pared by 6 bases and J by 9 bases, with 15 bases between. Germline-derived CDR1 and CDR2 are SQVTM and ANQGSEA. The CDR3 region is CSVPWGASEQFF. The CDR3 DNA follows: TGCAGCGTCCCTTGGGGAGCGTCTGAGCAGTTCTTC.

The chain's CDR3 is CASSPAAGGVDEQYF. CDR3 nucleotide sequence: TGTGCCAGCAGCCCTGCCGCAGGGGGTGTCGACGAGCAGTACTTC. V usage is TRBV7-3 and J usage is TRBJ2-7; 7 bases agree with TRBD1. Trimming cost V 5 bases and J 5 bases; bases outside gene matches: 12. The CDR3 is 15 amino acids. Germline CDR1 and CDR2: SGHTA and FQGTGA. Based on the CDR3 plus reference TRBV7-3 and TRBJ2-7, the full variable domain is GAGVSQTPSNKVTEKGKYVELRCDPISGHTALYWYRQSLGQGPEFLIYFQGTGAADDSGLPNDRFFAVRPEGSVSTLKIQRTERGDSAVYLCASSPAAGGVDEQYFGPGTRLTVT.

There are a few counts of this clonotype. The rearrangement joins TRBV12-3 or TRBV12-4 to TRBJ1-2; maybe TRBD1 (5 bases). V lost 4 bases and J 3 bases, leaving 18 bases between the germline ends. The CDR3 is made up of 16 amino acids. In DNA form, the CDR3 reads TGTGCCAGCAGTTCCCCCGACGAGACAGTTTACTATGGCTACACCTTC. Its translation: CASSSPDETVYYGYTF.

This clonotype was counted only a few times. The chain recombines TRBV11-2 with TRBJ2-3; tentative D call: TRBD2 (5 bases). V shed 4 bases and J shed 3 bases, with 11 bases lying between them. Germline V gene lookup returns CDR1 SGHAT and CDR2 FQNNGV. The CDR3 totals 14 residues. CDR3 nucleotide sequence: TGTGCCAGCAGCTCAGGAGAGGGAACAGATACGCAGTATTTT. It specifies CASSSGEGTDTQYF.

The gene calls are TRBV27 and TRBJ1-1; TRBD1 aligns across 9 bases. The CDR3 has 14 amino acids. Unmatched junction bases numbered 12, after V lost 6 bases and J lost 10 bases. The germline CDR1 and CDR2 sequences are MNHEY and SMNVEV (reference sequence). The CDR3 nucleotides read TGTGCCAGCAGAACCGGGACAGGGCCGGGCGGAGCTTTCTTT. Protein product: CASRTGTGPGGAFF.

The J gene is TRBJ2-3, the V gene TRBV11-2, with a weak D call TRBD2 (5 bases). Deletions cut 4 bases from V and 0 bases from J, with 11 bases between. The CDR3 extends over 15 amino acids. The germline CDR1 and CDR2 sequences are SGHAT and FQNNGV. The CDR3 DNA is TGTGCCAGCAGCTACCGAGGGAGAAGCACAGATACGCAGTATTTT. Its protein is CASSYRGRSTDTQYF. The whole variable domain, filled in from reference TRBV11-2 and TRBJ2-3, reads EAGVAQSPRYKIIEKRQSVAFWCNPISGHATLYWYQQILGQGPKLLIQFQNNGVVDDSQLPKDRFSAERLKGVDSTLKIQPAKLEDSAVYLCASSYRGRSTDTQYFGPGTRLTVL.

The chain has TRBV5-6 and TRBJ2-1; a possible D gene is TRBD2 (6 bases). V was clipped by 1 base and J by 0 bases, with 14 bases between them. CDR3 length: 17 residues. Per germline, CDR1 SGHDT and CDR2 YYEEEE. The CDR3 DNA is TGTGCCAGCAGCTTGACAGCGGGCGTGTACTCCTACAATGAGCAGTTCTTC. Translated: CASSLTAGVYSYNEQFF.

The genes are TRBV27 and TRBJ1-6; D not resolved. Germline values: CDR1 MNHEY, CDR2 SMNVEV (reference sequence). V lost 3 bases, J lost 6 bases, and 12 bases lay in between. There are 15 residues in the CDR3. CDR3 sequence (DNA): TGTGCCAGCAGTTTTGTTCTGGGGTCTAATTCACCCCTCCACTTT. The encoded protein is CASSFVLGSNSPLHF.

At least ten counts were recorded for this clonotype. V usage is TRBV7-2 and J usage is TRBJ2-7, with 11 positions matching TRBD1. Germline trimming cut 3 bases from V and 3 bases from J; bases unmatched to any gene: 1. The germline V gene has CDR1 SGHTA and CDR2 FQGNSA. The CDR3 sequence is 14 residues long. CDR3 residues: CASSLGQGGYEQYF. CDR3 in DNA: TGTGCCAGCAGCTTGGGACAGGGGGGCTACGAGCAGTACTTC.

The V gene is TRBV30, the J gene TRBJ2-2, with a tentative D call TRBD2 (6 bases). This CDR3 spans 11 amino acids. Trimming took off 8 bases at V and 5 bases at J, with 9 bases between the two ends. CDR1 GTSNPN and CDR2 SVGIG come from the germline V gene (reference sequence). The CDR3 protein is CAGGWTGELFF. As DNA, the CDR3 is TGTGCCGGGGGGTGGACCGGGGAGCTGTTTTTT.

The gene calls are TRBV12-3 or TRBV12-4 and TRBJ2-1; 8 nucleotides line up with TRBD2. Trimming at V came to 11 bases and at J to 7 bases, leaving 10 bases not matched to a gene. The CDR3 sequence is 13 residues long. CDR3 sequence: CAAQAGGGNEQFF. CDR3 sequence (DNA): TGTGCCGCCCAGGCGGGGGGCGGGAATGAGCAGTTCTTC.

There are a few counts of this clonotype. V gene TRBV19 combines with J gene TRBJ2-7; no reliable D call. The germline V gene encodes CDR1 LNHDA and CDR2 SQIVND (reference sequence). V lost 6 bases to trimming and J lost 6 bases, with 15 bases between them. This CDR3 is 13 amino acids long. CDR3 sequence reads: CASSLAPQIEQYF. The CDR3 DNA sequence: TGTGCCAGTAGCCTTGCACCCCAAATCGAGCAGTACTTC.

This clonotype was seen more than once but under ten times. The chain joins TRBV30 to TRBJ2-7; 8 positions agree with TRBD1. After removal of 4 bases from V and 3 bases from J, the junction contained 5 bases not matched to a gene. Germline values: CDR1 GTSNPN, CDR2 SVGIG (reference sequence). CDR3 length: 13 amino acids. For the CDR3, the DNA is TGTGCCTGGACCGTGGGGACAGGCTACGAGCAGTACTTC. As protein: CAWTVGTGYEQYF. Together with reference TRBV30 and TRBJ2-7, the CDR3 gives the full variable domain: SQTIHQWPATLVQPVGSPLSLECTVEGTSNPNLYWYRQAAGRGLQLLFYSVGIGQISSEVPQNLSASRPQDRQFILSSKKLLLSDSGFYLCAWTVGTGYEQYFGPGTRLTVT.

This clonotype was picked up a small number of times. The chain links TRBV12-3 or TRBV12-4 to TRBJ2-7, with D perhaps matching TRBD1 or TRBD2 (5 bases each). Trimming removed 6 bases at V and 4 bases at J, with 19 bases between. The CDR3 is 15 amino acids. In DNA form, the CDR3 reads TGTGCCAGCAGCCTATGGCAGGGAAGGAGGTACGAGCAGTACTTC. Translated: CASSLWQGRRYEQYF.

This chain links TRBV4-1 with TRBJ2-1; TRBD2 matches 9 bases. J lost 10 bases, V lost 0 bases, and 7 bases had no gene match. The CDR3 extends over 15 amino acids. CDR1 is MGHRA, CDR2 YSYEKL, per germline. The CDR3 region is CASSQEGGGRGEQFF. DNA for the CDR3: TGCGCCAGCAGCCAAGAGGGGGGCGGGAGGGGCGAGCAGTTCTTC.

V usage is TRBV6-1 and J usage is TRBJ1-2; no firm D call. This CDR3 contains 14 residues. The germline CDR1 and CDR2 sequences are MNHNS and SASEGT. V shed 2 bases and J shed 3 bases, with 10 bases lying between them. The DNA for the CDR3 is TGTGCCAGCAGTGAACGGGTCAGAGACTATGGCTACACCTTC. Translated, it gives CASSERVRDYGYTF.

This clonotype was seen only a few times. The chain employs TRBV12-5 and TRBJ2-3; D uncertain. The CDR3 is made up of 15 amino acids. Trimming removed 4 bases from V and 1 base from J, with 12 bases in between. Per the germline V gene, CDR1 is LGHNT and CDR2 is FRNRAP. The CDR3 DNA sequence: TGTGCTAGTGGTTCGGCTACCCGACGCACAGATACGCAGTATTTT. It is translated as CASGSATRRTDTQYF.

This clonotype was seen more than once but under ten times. The chain carries TRBV4-2 and TRBJ2-2; 10 bases map to TRBD2. There are 15 residues in the CDR3. J lost 6 bases, V lost 2 bases, and 3 bases had no gene match. The germline V gene encodes CDR1 LGHNA and CDR2 YNFKEQ. The CDR3, as DNA: TGTGCCAGCAGCCAACAGCGGGAGGGCCCCGGGGAGCTGTTTTTT. Amino acids: CASSQQREGPGELFF.

This clonotype showed up just a few times. The chain employs TRBV7-2 and TRBJ1-3; 9 bases align to TRBD1. The germline gives CDR1 SGHTA, CDR2 FQGNSA. V shed 2 bases, J shed 0 bases, and the junction held 20 bases outside the gene matches. This CDR3 is 22 amino acids long. CDR3 amino acids: CASSLKTVNRDRAISSGNTIYF. Here the CDR3 DNA reads TGTGCCAGCAGCTTAAAGACCGTGAATCGGGACAGGGCCATTAGCTCTGGAAACACCATATATTTT.